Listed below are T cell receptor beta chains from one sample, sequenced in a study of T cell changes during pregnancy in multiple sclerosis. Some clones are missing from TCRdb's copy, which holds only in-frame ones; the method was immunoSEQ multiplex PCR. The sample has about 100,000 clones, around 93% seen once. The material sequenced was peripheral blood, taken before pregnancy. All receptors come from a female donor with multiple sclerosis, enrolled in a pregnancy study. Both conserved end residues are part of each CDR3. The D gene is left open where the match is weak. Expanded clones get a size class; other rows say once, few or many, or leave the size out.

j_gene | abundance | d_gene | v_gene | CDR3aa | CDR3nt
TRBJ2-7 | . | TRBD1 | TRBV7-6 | CASSFGTGPYEQYF | TGTGCCAGCAGCTTTGGGACAGGTCCCTACGAGCAGTACTTC
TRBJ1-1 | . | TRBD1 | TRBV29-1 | CSAARGTGGDHAFF | TGCAGCGCCGCGAGGGGGACAGGGGGTGACCATGCTTTCTTT
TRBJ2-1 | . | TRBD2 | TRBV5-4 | CASSLGLAGNNEQFF | TGTGCCAGCAGCTTAGGACTAGCGGGGAACAATGAGCAGTTCTTC
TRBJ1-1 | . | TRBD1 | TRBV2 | CASTSDRGPSEAFF | TGTGCCAGCACCTCGGACAGGGGACCGTCTGAAGCTTTCTTT
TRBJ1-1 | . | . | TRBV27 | CASSIAGRNTEAFF | TGTGCCAGCAGTATAGCCGGCAGGAACACTGAAGCTTTCTTT
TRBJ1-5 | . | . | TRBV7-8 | CASSFGNQPQHF | TGTGCCAGCAGCTTCGGGAATCAGCCCCAGCATTTT
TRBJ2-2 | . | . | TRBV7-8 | CASRRWNTGELFF | TGTGCCAGCAGACGGTGGAACACCGGGGAGCTGTTTTTT
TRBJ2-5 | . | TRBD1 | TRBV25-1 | CASRDRGRLRETQYF | TGTGCCAGCCGGGACAGGGGGCGTCTGAGAGAGACCCAGTACTTC
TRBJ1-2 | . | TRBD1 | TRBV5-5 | CASSLGRGLGYTF | TGTGCCAGCAGCTTGGGCAGGGGGCTTGGCTACACCTTC
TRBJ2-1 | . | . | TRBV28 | CASSLDNNEQFF | TGTGCCAGCAGTTTAGACAACAATGAGCAGTTCTTC
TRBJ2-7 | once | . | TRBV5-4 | CASSLGGSSYEQYF | TGTGCCAGCAGCCTTGGGGGGAGCTCCTACGAGCAGTACTTC
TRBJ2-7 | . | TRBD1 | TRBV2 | CASSEEEGGQDSYEQYF | TGTGCCAGCAGTGAAGAGGAAGGGGGACAGGACTCCTACGAGCAGTACTTC
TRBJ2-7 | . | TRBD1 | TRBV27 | CASSAGTGVYEQYF | TGTGCCAGCAGCGCCGGGACAGGGGTCTACGAGCAGTACTTC
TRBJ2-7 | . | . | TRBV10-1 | CASSEDGLPSLHF | TGCGCCAGCAGTGAGGACGGACTCCCTAGCCTCCACTTC
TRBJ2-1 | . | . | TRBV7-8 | CASSLGTGRSSYNEQFF | TGTGCCAGCAGCTTAGGGACGGGAAGGTCATCCTACAATGAGCAGTTCTTC
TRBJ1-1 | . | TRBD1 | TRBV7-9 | CASSLDRGTEAFF | TGTGCCAGCAGCTTAGACAGGGGAACTGAAGCTTTCTTT
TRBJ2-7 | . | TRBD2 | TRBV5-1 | CASSLLAGADEQYF | TGCGCCAGCAGCTTGCTAGCGGGAGCGGACGAGCAGTACTTC
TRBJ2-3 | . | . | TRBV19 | CASSIVGALDTQYF | TGTGCCAGTAGTATCGTGGGGGCCCTAGACACGCAGTATTTT
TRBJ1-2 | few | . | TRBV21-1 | CASTSNRGGYTF | TGTGCCAGCACTAGTAACAGGGGAGGCTACACCTTC
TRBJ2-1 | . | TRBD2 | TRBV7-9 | CASSFPLAVYNEQFF | TGTGCCAGCAGTTTCCCTCTAGCGGTCTACAATGAGCAGTTCTTC
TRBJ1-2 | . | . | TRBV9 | CASSEEGVPNYGYTF | TGTGCCAGCAGCGAGGAGGGTGTCCCAAACTATGGCTACACCTTC
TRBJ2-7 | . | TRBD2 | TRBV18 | CASSQTATSGRGYSYEQYF | TGTGCCAGCTCACAGACAGCTACTAGCGGGAGGGGATACTCCTACGAGCAGTACTTC
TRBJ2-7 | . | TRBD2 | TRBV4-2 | CASSPIALAGMSGYEQYF | TGTGCCAGCAGCCCCATTGCACTAGCGGGAATGTCGGGCTACGAGCAGTACTTC
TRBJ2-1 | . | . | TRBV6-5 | CASSPAGLNEQFF | TGTGCCAGCAGCCCCGCCGGACTGAATGAGCAGTTCTTC
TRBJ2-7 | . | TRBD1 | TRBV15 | CATSSRQGAGEQYF | TGTGCCACCAGCAGTAGACAGGGGGCTGGCGAGCAGTACTTC
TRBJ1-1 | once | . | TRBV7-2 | CASSPYLNTEAFF | TGTGCCAGCAGCCCGTATTTGAACACTGAAGCTTTCTTT
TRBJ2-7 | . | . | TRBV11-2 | CASSLRTGSYEQYF | TGTGCCAGCAGCTTACGAACAGGCTCCTACGAGCAGTACTTC
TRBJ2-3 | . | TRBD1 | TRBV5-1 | CASSADRGDTQYF | TGCGCCAGCAGCGCGGACAGGGGAGATACGCAGTATTTT
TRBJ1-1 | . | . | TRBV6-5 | CASSYSMGPPSFGAFF | TGTGCCAGCAGTTACTCGATGGGTCCACCCAGCTTCGGGGCTTTCTTT
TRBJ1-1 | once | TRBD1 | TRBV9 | CASNFWVGQTEAFF | TGTGCCAGCAACTTCTGGGTGGGACAGACTGAAGCTTTCTTT
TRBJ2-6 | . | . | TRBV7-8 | CASSSWGTGANVLTF | TGTGCCAGCAGCTCCTGGGGCACTGGGGCCAACGTCCTGACTTTC